The TCR beta chain described here comes from a study of identifying expanded T cells in peripheral blood. The CDR3 length is 12 residues. Germline V gene sequence: CDR1 MRHNA, CDR2 SNTAGT. The data were produced by immunoSEQ multiplex PCR, yet TCRdb's version contains in-frame clones alone and is incomplete. This table has fewer than 130,000 clones, 85% to 90% appearing once. Study conclusions and caveats: Across healthy donors, higher total template counts meant significantly greater roughly two-week count variance. Approximately 1.2 clones differed between technical replicates, versus approximately 17 and 20 over time.

As for this clone: Its antigen is currently unknown.

No infections or other immune events were documented during collection. This sequence joins TRBV6-4 and TRBJ2-5; weak D call: TRBD2 (6 bases). The J call is doubtful: the DNA matches TRBJ2-7 better. This sequence originates from a person aged 18 to 70 in good health. The specimen was blood. CDR3 nucleotides: TGTGCCAGCAGTGACTCGGGGGGCGAGCAGTACTTC. Protein product: CASSDSGGEQYF.